These T cell receptor beta chains were read from a single sample in a study of cytomegalovirus exposure and HLA in healthy donors. Some clones are missing from TCRdb's copy, which holds only in-frame ones; the method was immunoSEQ multiplex PCR. The table includes about 180,000 clones, around 82% detected once. Sequencing was carried out using PBMCs. All receptors derive from a man aged 35 to 55 in good health and CMV-seronegative. CDR3s include the opening cysteine and the closing phenylalanine or tryptophan. A D gene is named only where the DNA matches it firmly. Not every row has a clone size; where given, it reads once, few, many or a size class.

>.|TRBJ1-6|TRBV11-2|.
CASSLVRNSPLHF
TGTGCCAGCAGCTTAGTTCGGAATTCACCCCTCCACTTT
>few|TRBJ2-1|TRBV9|.
CASSVGGDSYNEQFF
TGTGCCAGCAGCGTAGGGGGGGACTCCTACAATGAGCAGTTCTTC
>.|TRBJ2-3|TRBV6-4|TRBD2
CASRRAGGATDTQYF
TGTGCCAGCAGGAGGGCGGGGGGGGCCACAGATACGCAGTATTTT
>.|TRBJ2-1|TRBV7-9|.
CASGDSSYNEQFF
TGTGCCAGCGGAGATAGCTCCTACAATGAGCAGTTCTTC
>.|TRBJ2-7|TRBV27|.
CASSLSGQGPYEQYF
TGTGCCAGCAGTTTAAGCGGGCAGGGCCCCTACGAGCAGTACTTC
>.|TRBJ2-5|TRBV6-5|TRBD1
CASSGDRVETQYF
TGTGCCAGCAGTGGGGACAGGGTGGAGACCCAGTACTTC
>.|TRBJ2-7|TRBV19|.
CASSIGPGLAYEQYF
TGTGCCAGTAGTATAGGTCCGGGGTTAGCCTACGAGCAGTACTTC
>.|TRBJ2-7|TRBV4-1|TRBD2
CASSLRLAGAYEQYF
TGCGCCAGCAGCCTGAGACTAGCGGGGGCCTACGAGCAGTACTTC
>.|TRBJ2-7|TRBV6-6|.
CASSYGKAEYEQYF
TGTGCCAGCAGTTACGGGAAAGCGGAGTACGAGCAGTACTTC
>few|TRBJ2-3|TRBV5-1|.
CASSLEGEDTQYF
TGCGCCAGCAGCTTGGAAGGGGAAGATACGCAGTATTTT
>.|TRBJ1-1|TRBV5-4|.
CASSPAGGGRRSTEAFF
TGTGCCAGCAGCCCCGCGGGCGGCGGTCGTCGGAGTACTGAAGCTTTCTTT
>few|TRBJ1-1|TRBV30|.
CAWKTDPAGTEAFF
TGTGCCTGGAAGACCGACCCGGCGGGGACTGAAGCTTTCTTT
>.|TRBJ2-7|TRBV27|TRBD1
CASSPPQGFEQYF
TGTGCCAGCAGTCCGCCACAGGGGTTCGAGCAGTACTTC
>.|TRBJ2-7|TRBV6-5|TRBD2
CASSYDLAGGNEQYF
TGTGCCAGCAGTTACGATCTAGCGGGGGGTAACGAGCAGTACTTC
>few|TRBJ1-4|TRBV2|TRBD1
CASSDFQGAFLFF
TGTGCCAGCAGTGATTTCCAGGGGGCATTTCTGTTTTTT